The 30 T cell receptor beta chains below come from one sample, sequenced in a study of cytomegalovirus exposure and HLA in healthy donors. With 60 Vbeta and 13 Jbeta primers, the PCR was carried out. TCRdb keeps only in-frame clones here, not all; method: immunoSEQ multiplex PCR. The sample holds 100,000 to 150,000 clones, 83% seen once. Sample: PBMCs. Receptor source: a woman aged 40 to 50 in good health and CMV-seropositive.

With regard to this clone: Other DNA sequences from this sample encode an identical CDR3 as well. The chain couples TRBV2 to TRBJ2-4, with TRBD2 matching over 12 bases. Germline CDR1 reads SNHLY; CDR2 reads FYNNEI. This CDR3 has 16 residues. V dropped 4 bases and J dropped 3; count of bases not matched to a gene: 4. CDR3 bases: TGTGCCAGCAGTGCCGAACTAGCGGGAGGCAAAAACATTCAGTACTTC. Translated: CASSAELAGGKNIQYF.

The chain recombines TRBV2 with TRBJ2-5, with 9 bases matching TRBD1. The CDR3 is made up of 15 amino acids. The germline V gene has CDR1 SNHLY and CDR2 FYNNEI. The V segment lost 6 bases and the J segment 5 bases; nucleotides outside the gene matches: 10. CDR3 coding DNA: TGTGCCAGCAGCCGAACAGGGGGCTTAAGGGAGACCCAGTACTTC. The encoded protein is CASSRTGGLRETQYF.

V usage is TRBV4-1 and J usage is TRBJ2-2, with D possibly being TRBD2 (6 bases). Deletions cut 0 bases from V and 5 bases from J, with 13 bases between. The CDR3 extends over 16 amino acids. Germline V gene data show CDR1 as MGHRA and CDR2 as YSYEKL. The CDR3 spells CASSQDVRELTGELFF. For the CDR3, the DNA is TGCGCCAGCAGCCAAGATGTTCGGGAGTTGACCGGGGAGCTGTTTTTT.

The V and J genes are TRBV25-1 and TRBJ1-2; 8 bases agree with TRBD1. Trimming removed 8 bases from V and 3 bases from J; junction bases left unmatched: 2. CDR1 is MGHDK and CDR2 is SYGVNS in the germline V gene. The CDR3 has 12 residues. This CDR3 reads CASSTGDYGYTF. CDR3 nucleotide sequence: TGTGCCAGCTCGACAGGGGACTATGGCTACACCTTC.

The genes are TRBV30 and TRBJ2-2; tentative D call: TRBD1 (6 bases). The CDR3 length is 13 residues. V lost 5 bases and J lost 7, with 14 bases in between. From germline, CDR1 is GTSNPN and CDR2 SVGIG (reference sequence). This CDR3 is CAWGAGVFGELFF. CDR3 DNA sequence: TGTGCCTGGGGGGCAGGGGTTTTCGGGGAGCTGTTTTTT.

This chain links TRBV7-8 with TRBJ2-7; a weak D match, TRBD1 (6 bases). The CDR3 extends over 13 amino acids. Germline V gene sequence: CDR1 SGHVS, CDR2 FQNEAQ. Trimming took 8 bases from V and 2 from J, leaving 13 bases between them. Here the CDR3 DNA reads TGTGCCAGCCAAAGAGGGACAACCTACGAGCAGTACTTC. It translates to CASQRGTTYEQYF. Drawing the rest from reference TRBV7-8 and TRBJ2-7, the complete variable domain is GAGVSQSPRYKVAKRGQDVALRCDPISGHVSLFWYQQALGQGPEFLTYFQNEAQLDKSGLPSDRFFAERPEGSVSTLKIQRTQQEDSAVYLCASQRGTTYEQYFGPGTRLTVT.

The chain uses TRBV5-1 and TRBJ2-5; TRBD2 might be the D (6 bases). The tail of the sequence fits TRBJ2-7 better, so the J call may be wrong. Germline lookup yields CDR1 SGHRS and CDR2 YFSETQ. The CDR3 extends over 16 amino acids. Here the CDR3 DNA reads TGCGCCAGCAGCTCTTTTAGGACTACGACCTCCTACGAGCAGTACTTC. Amino acid sequence: CASSSFRTTTSYEQYF.

This sequence joins TRBV11-2 and TRBJ2-3; 11 bases fit TRBD2. V was clipped by 5 bases and J by 0 bases; unmatched bases: 4. There are 16 residues in the CDR3. Germline CDR1 is SGHAT and CDR2 is FQNNGV. The CDR3 reads CASSPSGRLSTDTQYF. The CDR3 nucleotides read TGTGCCAGCAGCCCTAGCGGGAGGTTGAGCACAGATACGCAGTATTTT.

This clone was seen once. The chain combines TRBV19 with TRBJ2-7; TRBD2 aligns across 13 bases. V shed 7 bases and J 4 bases; nucleotides not matched to a gene: 10. Looked up from germline, CDR1 is LNHDA and CDR2 is SQIVND (reference sequence). This CDR3 comprises 16 residues. The CDR3 protein is CASKSMGTSGIYEQYF. The CDR3 bases are TGTGCCAGTAAGTCCATGGGGACTAGCGGGATTTACGAGCAGTACTTC.

J is TRBJ1-2 and V is TRBV19; 11 nucleotides agree with TRBD1. Germline values: CDR1 LNHDA, CDR2 SQIVND (reference sequence). The CDR3 runs 16 residues. V shed 5 bases and J 4 bases; nucleotides not matched to a gene: 9. The CDR3 nucleotides are TGTGCCAGTAGTGTTACCCGGACAGGGGGCGTCTATGGCTACACCTTC. Encoded protein: CASSVTRTGGVYGYTF.

V usage is TRBV23-1 and J usage is TRBJ1-2, with D maybe TRBD1 (5 bases). TRBV23-1 is assigned to the ORF class and has an uncertain function. V was trimmed by 6 bases and J by 9 bases, leaving 17 bases between them. The length of the CDR3 is 13 residues. The CDR3 DNA reads as TGCGCCAGCAGCCAAAACCGGCAGGGTCGCTACACCTTC. It encodes CASSQNRQGRYTF.

This chain links TRBV19 with TRBJ2-5, with 8 bases identical to TRBD1. The last part of the DNA fits TRBJ2-7 better; the J call may be wrong. The CDR3 covers 16 residues. Germline V CDR1 and CDR2: LNHDA, SQIVND (reference sequence). The CDR3: CASRTSSGTGGYEQYF. CDR3 nucleotide sequence: TGTGCCAGTAGGACAAGCTCCGGGACAGGAGGCTACGAGCAGTACTTC.

The chain couples TRBV18 to TRBJ2-7; 7 bases line up with TRBD2. Germline trimming cut 0 bases from V and 6 bases from J; bases unmatched to any gene: 5. Per germline, CDR1 KGHSH and CDR2 LQKENI. The CDR3 has 14 amino acids. Here the CDR3 reads CASSPPSASGEQYF. The CDR3 DNA reads TGTGCCAGCTCACCACCGTCGGCTAGCGGCGAGCAGTACTTC.

The V gene is TRBV30, the J gene TRBJ2-5; 8 bases align to TRBD1. Germline V gene sequence: CDR1 GTSNPN, CDR2 SVGIG (reference sequence). Losses at the gene ends were 2 bases for V and 4 bases for J; bases not matched to a gene: 6. This CDR3 region has 14 residues. CDR3 nucleotides: TGTGCCTGGAGTATGGAGACAGGGGCAGAGACCCAGTACTTC. Translated, it gives CAWSMETGAETQYF.

The chain recombines TRBV5-1 with TRBJ2-2; D gene ambiguous. Germline CDR1 and CDR2: SGHRS and YFSETQ. This CDR3 spans 15 amino acids. V was trimmed by 2 bases and J by 4 bases, leaving 12 bases between them. The CDR3 DNA follows: TGCGCCAGCAGCTTTCTGGGCCTCGGCACCGGGGAGCTGTTTTTT. This codes for CASSFLGLGTGELFF.

The rearrangement uses TRBV19 and TRBJ1-2; D uncertain. The V and J ends lost 5 bases and 4 bases respectively, with 11 bases between them. The CDR3 spans 13 residues. The germline CDR1 and CDR2 sequences are LNHDA and SQIVND (reference sequence). CDR3 protein: CASSPEGSYGYTF. The CDR3 bases are TGTGCCAGTAGTCCAGAGGGAAGCTATGGCTACACCTTC.

The J gene is TRBJ2-5, the V gene TRBV7-6; the D is unclear. Germline CDR1 reads SGHVS; CDR2 reads FNYEAQ. The ends were cut back, 5 bases at V and 3 bases at J, with 16 bases in the middle. CDR3 size: 15 residues. This chain's CDR3 is CASSPPPGREETQYF. CDR3 DNA: TGTGCCAGCAGCCCCCCCCCAGGCCGTGAAGAGACCCAGTACTTC.

A single count supports this clone. The chain carries TRBV30 and TRBJ2-5; D ambiguous. The DNA end is more similar to TRBJ2-7, so the J call may be wrong. Germline loops: CDR1 GTSNPN, CDR2 SVGIG (reference sequence). The CDR3 loop spans 14 amino acids. CDR3: CAWSVHRVNYEQYF. As DNA, the CDR3 is TGTGCCTGGAGTGTACATCGGGTAAACTACGAGCAGTACTTC.

This rearrangement joins TRBV20-1 to TRBJ2-7, with TRBD2 as a possible D gene (5 bases). The CDR3 is made up of 11 amino acids. V lost 5 bases and J lost 4, with 9 bases in between. CDR1 DFQATT and CDR2 SNEGSKA come from the germline V gene (reference sequence). For the CDR3, the DNA is TGCAGTGCTCCGGACTTGTACGAGCAGTACTTC. This codes for CSAPDLYEQYF.

The chain joins TRBV30 to TRBJ2-3, with D maybe TRBD2 (5 bases). CDR1 is GTSNPN, CDR2 SVGIG, per germline (reference sequence). The CDR3 extends over 11 amino acids. V lost 8 bases and J 6 bases, leaving 12 bases between the germline ends. CDR3 DNA: TGTGCCCTTACCCCGGGGGATACGCAGTATTTT. The encoded protein is CALTPGDTQYF.

The rearrangement uses TRBV7-3 and TRBJ2-1; 14 positions match TRBD2. The CDR3 extends over 18 amino acids. V dropped 2 bases and J dropped 5; count of bases not matched to a gene: 8. CDR1 and CDR2 from the germline V gene are SGHTA and FQGTGA. Here the CDR3 DNA reads TGTGCCAGCAGCTTAGTTTCGACGGGACTAGCGGGAGACAATGAGCAGTTCTTC. Protein: CASSLVSTGLAGDNEQFF.

This clone was detected once. The rearrangement links TRBV4-2 to TRBJ2-2; 8 nucleotides align to TRBD2. With 0 bases clipped from V and 4 bases from J, the junction kept 4 bases outside the gene matches. The CDR3 spans 16 residues. Germline loops: CDR1 LGHNA, CDR2 YNFKEQ. The CDR3 DNA follows: TGTGCCAGCAGCCAAGAGGGCCGGGGGGGCACCGGGGAGCTGTTTTTT. Its translation is CASSQEGRGGTGELFF.

This clone occurred once. The rearrangement links TRBV19 to TRBJ2-1; TRBD2 is a possible D gene (5 bases). The V gene lost 3 bases and the J gene lost 2 bases, with 11 bases spanning the gap. The CDR3 spans 15 residues. Germline CDR1 LNHDA, CDR2 SQIVND (reference sequence). The CDR3 loop reads CASSIDRGTYNEQFF. CDR3 coding DNA: TGTGCCAGTAGTATTGATCGGGGTACCTACAATGAGCAGTTCTTC.

The V call is TRBV6-1, the J call TRBJ2-1; possibly TRBD2 for D (5 bases). V was cut by 0 bases and J by 0 bases, with 6 bases left in between. Germline V gene data show CDR1 as MNHNS and CDR2 as SASEGT. The CDR3 extends over 15 amino acids. DNA of the CDR3: TGTGCCAGCAGTGAAGCTAGCGCCTCCTACAATGAGCAGTTCTTC. This translates into CASSEASASYNEQFF.

V and J are TRBV7-2 and TRBJ2-7; 8 nucleotides align to TRBD1. Losses at the gene ends were 5 bases for V and 6 bases for J; bases not matched to a gene: 6. This CDR3 region has 13 residues. Germline V gene lookup returns CDR1 SGHTA and CDR2 FQGNSA. The CDR3: CASSPDRVSEQYF. CDR3 coding DNA: TGTGCCAGCAGCCCGGACAGGGTGTCCGAGCAGTACTTC.

This clone was seen just once. The CDR3 DNA follows: TGTGCCAGCAGCTTTGACAGGGGCCATTACAATGAGCAGTTCTTC. This gives the protein CASSFDRGHYNEQFF. The rearrangement uses TRBV7-2 and TRBJ2-1, with TRBD1 identical over 8 bases. CDR3 length: 15 amino acids. Germline trimming cut 3 bases from V and 4 bases from J; bases unmatched to any gene: 5. The germline CDR1 and CDR2 sequences are SGHTA and FQGNSA.

J is TRBJ2-7 and V is TRBV28; D uncertain. Germline V lookup: CDR1 MDHEN, CDR2 SYDVKM. The CDR3 totals 12 residues. V was clipped by 4 bases and J by 4 bases, with 8 bases between them. CDR3 protein: CASSSTGYEQYF. The CDR3 coding sequence is TGTGCCAGCAGTTCGACTGGATACGAGCAGTACTTC.

The chain recombines TRBV7-3 with TRBJ1-3; D is undetermined. Germline assignment: CDR1 SGHTA and CDR2 FQGTGA. The V end was cut by 3 bases, the J end by 0 bases, with 12 bases between. This CDR3 has 16 residues. The CDR3 is CASSLGRNSSGNTIYF. The CDR3 DNA is TGTGCCAGCAGCTTGGGCAGGAATTCCTCTGGAAACACCATATATTTT.

This clone was observed a few times. This chain links TRBV7-3 with TRBJ2-5; 7 nucleotides agree with TRBD2. This CDR3 has 15 residues. Per the germline V gene, CDR1 is SGHTA and CDR2 is FQGTGA. V shed 0 bases, J shed 6 bases, and the junction held 7 bases outside the gene matches. The CDR3 DNA is TGTGCCAGCAGCTTAACGGGACTAAGTCGGCAGACCCAGTACTTC. It codes for CASSLTGLSRQTQYF.

The rearrangement links TRBV4-3 to TRBJ2-3; tentatively, D is TRBD2 (5 bases). The V end was cut by 0 bases, the J end by 3 bases, with 10 bases between. The length of the CDR3 is 15 residues. Germline CDR1 and CDR2: LGHNA and YSLEER. CDR3 residues: CASSQDKEVTDTQYF. DNA of the CDR3: TGCGCCAGCAGCCAAGACAAGGAGGTTACAGATACGCAGTATTTT.